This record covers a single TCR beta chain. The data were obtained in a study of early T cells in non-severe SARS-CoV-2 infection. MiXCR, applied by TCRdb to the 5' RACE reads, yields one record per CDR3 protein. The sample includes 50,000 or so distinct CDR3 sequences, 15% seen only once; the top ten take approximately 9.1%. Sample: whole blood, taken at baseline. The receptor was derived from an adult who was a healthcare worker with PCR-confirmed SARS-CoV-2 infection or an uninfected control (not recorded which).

The CDR3 sequence: CASSFGLAGGDEQYF. The CDR3 nucleotides are TGTGCCAGCAGCTTTGGACTAGCGGGAGGGGACGAGCAGTACTTC. The chain has TRBV7-9 and TRBJ2-7; 15 positions agree with TRBD2. Trimming at V came to 3 bases and at J to 5 bases, leaving 2 bases not matched to a gene. The germline gives CDR1 SEHNR, CDR2 FQNEAQ (reference sequence). The CDR3 runs to 15 residues.